This TCR beta chain was captured in a study of sequential checkpoint blockade in melanoma. Study as a whole: Randomization was 1:1 between first-line nivolumab→ipilimumab and ipilimumab→nivolumab.

The repertoire was sequenced with immunoSEQ multiplex PCR; TCRdb's copy has only in-frame clones and lacks some. The sample holds approximately 18,000 clones, roughly 80% seen once. The treatment was: randomized to nivolumab then ipilimumab (arm A) or the reverse (arm B). None of the patients previously received DNA-damaging chemotherapy. This CDR3 spans 10 amino acids. Trimming removed 6 bases at V and 4 bases at J, with 7 bases between. CDR1 and CDR2 from the germline V gene are DFQATT and SNEGSKA (reference sequence). Source: CD8+ T cells sorted from blood (inferred from file names), taken from a patient given nivolumab and ipilimumab in sequence. The V call is TRBV20-1, the J call TRBJ2-7, with a possible D match to TRBD2 (6 bases). The sequence was obtained from a human donor with melanoma. This chain's CDR3 is CSAAGYEQYF. The CDR3 region has the DNA TGCAGTGCCGCGGGGTACGAGCAGTACTTC.